The 20 T cell receptor beta chains below were found in one sample sequenced in a study of blood T cell repertoires in COVID-19. Profiling relied on immunoSEQ multiplex PCR, and the TCRdb table lists in-frame clones only, not all of them. The table shows fewer than 200,000 clones, with approximately 80% occurring only once. Sequencing was done on a sample of peripheral blood. These receptors all come from a man aged 60-69 years with acute or convalescent COVID-19.

The J gene is TRBJ1-2, the V gene TRBV11-2; TRBD1 aligns across 9 bases. The length of the CDR3 is 15 residues. Germline V gene lookup returns CDR1 SGHAT and CDR2 FQNNGV. V dropped 3 bases and J dropped 4; count of bases not matched to a gene: 6. The CDR3 protein is CASSFLQGQGYGYTF. The CDR3 nucleotides read TGTGCCAGCAGCTTTTTACAGGGACAGGGCTATGGCTACACCTTC.

The chain links TRBV6-1 to TRBJ1-2, with D possibly being TRBD1 (5 bases). The V end was cut by 0 bases, the J end by 6 bases, with 8 bases between. CDR1 MNHNS and CDR2 SASEGT come from the germline V gene. This CDR3 is built from 13 residues. CDR3 sequence: CASSEAPGNGYTF. CDR3 nucleotide sequence: TGTGCCAGCAGTGAAGCGCCAGGGAATGGCTACACCTTC.

The chain has TRBV7-3 and TRBJ2-1, with 7 bases fitting TRBD2. J was trimmed by 3 bases and V by 5 bases; bases with no gene match: 7. CDR3 length equals 15 residues. Per germline, CDR1 SGHTA and CDR2 FQGTGA. The CDR3 DNA reads as TGTGCCAGCAGCCCGCGGGAGTCCGGCTACAATGAGCAGTTCTTC. Its translation: CASSPRESGYNEQFF.

This clone was found a few times. CDR3 in DNA: TGTGCCAGCAGTTATGAACAGGGCTCTGAAGCTTTCTTT. Its protein product is CASSYEQGSEAFF. The chain couples TRBV6-6 to TRBJ1-1; D possibly corresponds to TRBD1 (6 bases). Germline V lookup: CDR1 MNHNY, CDR2 SVGAGI (reference sequence). This CDR3 is built from 13 residues. Trimming cost V 3 bases and J 6 bases, with 11 bases left between them.

On this clone itself: Sequence at one end of the junction differs from germline and may be a read error. The chain has TRBV6-5 and TRBJ2-3, with 8 bases matching TRBD2. Germline assignment: CDR1 MNHEY and CDR2 SVGAGI. This CDR3 contains 14 residues. The CDR3 DNA sequence: TGTGCCAGCATTTACGGGGGGGCCTCGGATACGCAGTATTTT. This codes for CASIYGGASDTQYF.

Only one count was recorded for this clone. V usage is TRBV18 and J usage is TRBJ1-5; 9 bases are a match to TRBD1. After removal of 0 bases from V and 2 bases from J, the junction contained 8 bases not matched to a gene. This CDR3 is built from 18 residues. Germline CDR1 is KGHSH and CDR2 is LQKENI. CDR3 in DNA: TGTGCCAGCTCACCACCGGGACAGGGTGCGGGAGGCAATCAGCCCCAGCATTTT. It translates to CASSPPGQGAGGNQPQHF.

The J gene is TRBJ1-5, the V gene TRBV6-6; 7 bases line up with TRBD1. Germline values: CDR1 MNHNY, CDR2 SVGAGI (reference sequence). The CDR3 loop spans 18 amino acids. V was clipped by 5 bases and J by 5 bases; unmatched bases: 18. CDR3 sequence (DNA): TGTGCCAGCAGTAGATCGACAGGGCCCCGGGGTTACGATCAGCCCCAGCATTTT. Protein: CASSRSTGPRGYDQPQHF.

This clone was detected once. The chain links TRBV5-1 to TRBJ2-1, with TRBD2 matching 11 bases. The V and J ends lost 4 bases and 6 bases, in that order; junction bases with no gene match: 6. The germline V gene encodes CDR1 SGHRS and CDR2 YFSETQ. The CDR3 length is 15 residues. The CDR3 bases are TGCGCCAGCAGCCAGGGGGGACTAGCGGTCAATGAGCAGTTCTTC. Translating it yields CASSQGGLAVNEQFF.

This clone was seen many times. Other nucleotide sequences from this sample produce the same CDR3. This chain connects TRBV6-5 to TRBJ1-5; TRBD1 agrees at 8 bases. The germline V gene has CDR1 MNHEY and CDR2 SVGAGI. Germline trimming cut 6 bases from V and 4 bases from J; bases unmatched to any gene: 5. This CDR3 has 14 residues. CDR3 sequence: CASRRTGRNQPQHF. CDR3 DNA sequence: TGTGCCAGCAGGCGGACAGGGAGGAATCAGCCCCAGCATTTT.

CDR3 DNA sequence: TGTGCCAGCAGCCAATTGACGGAGGAGACCCAGTACTTC. Translated, it gives CASSQLTEETQYF. The rearrangement joins TRBV16 to TRBJ2-5; no firm D call. From germline, CDR1 is KGHSY and CDR2 FQNENV. The CDR3 length is 13 residues. V was cut by 1 base and J by 5 bases, with 8 bases left in between.

This chain uses TRBV2 with TRBJ2-7; 7 nucleotides agree with TRBD1. This CDR3 comprises 12 residues. Germline values: CDR1 SNHLY, CDR2 FYNNEI. V was pared by 6 bases and J by 6 bases, with 5 bases of the junction left unmatched. CDR3 nucleotide sequence: TGTGCCAGCAGGGGGGACAGTAGCGAGCAGTACTTC. It translates to CASRGDSSEQYF.

This clone occurred a few times. The V and J genes are TRBV4-1 and TRBJ2-3, with 16 bases that match TRBD2. This CDR3 comprises 19 residues. Germline loops: CDR1 MGHRA, CDR2 YSYEKL. V was clipped by 4 bases and J by 1 base; unmatched bases: 8. Here the CDR3 reads CASSPGTSGGASGTDTQYF. DNA for the CDR3: TGCGCCAGCAGCCCCGGGACTAGCGGGGGGGCCTCGGGCACAGATACGCAGTATTTT.

The J gene is TRBJ1-4, the V gene TRBV4-2, with a tentative D call TRBD1 (5 bases). The germline V gene encodes CDR1 LGHNA and CDR2 YNFKEQ. The germline V and J ends were trimmed by 0 bases and 7 bases, with 18 bases remaining between them. The CDR3 length is 17 residues. The CDR3, as DNA: TGTGCCAGCAGCCAAGATCTGGCTGGGGCCCTCCCTGAAAAACTGTTTTTT. Protein sequence: CASSQDLAGALPEKLFF.

The rearrangement uses TRBV18 and TRBJ2-1; 9 nucleotides line up with TRBD1. Germline CDR1 KGHSH, CDR2 LQKENI. Trimming at V came to 3 bases and at J to 4 bases, leaving 13 bases not matched to a gene. The CDR3 has 18 residues. The CDR3 loop is CASSPRYTGTGSYNEQFF. Written as DNA, the CDR3 is TGTGCCAGCTCACCTCGCTACACCGGGACAGGGTCTTACAATGAGCAGTTCTTC.

This clone has a handful of counts. The J gene is TRBJ2-7, the V gene TRBV27; 9 nucleotides match TRBD1. The V gene's germline CDR1 is MNHEY and CDR2 SMNVEV (reference sequence). The V gene end was trimmed by 6 bases and the J gene end by 2 bases; junction bases not matched to a gene: 11. CDR3 length: 16 residues. The CDR3 region is CASSFGQGRVAYEQYF. The CDR3 nucleotides are TGTGCCAGCAGCTTTGGACAGGGGCGGGTAGCCTACGAGCAGTACTTC.

Regarding this clone: Other DNA sequences within the sample encode an identical CDR3. The chain couples TRBV5-1 to TRBJ2-3, with 13 bases that match TRBD2. With 5 bases clipped from V and 4 bases from J, the junction kept 7 bases outside the gene matches. Per germline, CDR1 SGHRS and CDR2 YFSETQ. The CDR3 is made up of 16 amino acids. CDR3 nucleotide sequence: TGCGCCAGCAGTGCCGGACTAGCGGGAGACGCAGATACGCAGTATTTT. The encoded protein is CASSAGLAGDADTQYF.

The CDR3 region is CASSFQISGNTIYF. CDR3 nucleotides: TGTGCCAGCAGCTTCCAAATCTCTGGAAACACCATATATTTT. J is TRBJ1-3 and V is TRBV7-8; no clear D gene. The CDR3 is 14 residues long. Germline V gene sequence: CDR1 SGHVS, CDR2 FQNEAQ. Trimming stripped 3 bases from V and 0 bases from J, with 6 bases between.

The rearrangement uses TRBV19 and TRBJ2-7; possible D gene TRBD2, 6 bases. CDR3 length: 15 amino acids. V was trimmed by 6 bases and J by 1 base, leaving 16 bases between them. Germline V gene lookup returns CDR1 LNHDA and CDR2 SQIVND (reference sequence). The CDR3 sequence is CASREGRGGSYEQYF. The CDR3 DNA reads as TGTGCCAGTAGAGAGGGACGTGGGGGGTCCTACGAGCAGTACTTC. Full variable domain (missing parts from reference TRBV19 and TRBJ2-7): DGGITQSPKYLFRKEGQNVTLSCEQNLNHDAMYWYRQDPGQGLRLIYYSQIVNDFQKGDIAEGYSVSREKKESFPLTVTSAQKNPTAFYLCASREGRGGSYEQYFGPGTRLTVT.

Only one count was recorded for this clone. The chain recombines TRBV5-1 with TRBJ2-7; D uncertain. Trimming shortened V by 0 bases and J by 4 bases, and 14 bases separated the two germline ends. The CDR3 length is 15 residues. Germline lookup yields CDR1 SGHRS and CDR2 YFSETQ. DNA for the CDR3: TGCGCCAGCAGCTTGGTCGCTCGACTCTCTTACGAGCAGTACTTC. It translates to CASSLVARLSYEQYF.

This clone was counted many times. The rearrangement links TRBV4-1 to TRBJ2-5; a weak D match, TRBD2 (6 bases). V lost 6 bases and J 5 bases, leaving 13 bases between the germline ends. Germline V gives CDR1 MGHRA, CDR2 YSYEKL. This CDR3 has 13 residues. CDR3 protein: CASRGLDIETQYF. For the CDR3, the DNA is TGCGCCAGCAGGGGACTTGATATCGAGACCCAGTACTTC.